This T cell receptor (beta chain) was found in a study of T cell responses to AZD1222 COVID-19 vaccine. Germline CDR1 SGHTA, CDR2 FQGNSA. The CDR3 is 17 amino acids. Trimming stripped 3 bases from V and 0 bases from J, with 14 bases between. Profiling relied on immunoSEQ multiplex PCR, and the TCRdb table lists in-frame clones only, not all of them. The profile shows about 74,000 clones, approximately 90% of them singletons. The gene calls are TRBV7-2 and TRBJ2-2, with TRBD2 as a possible D gene (7 bases). Here the sequenced sample was peripheral blood, taken 28 days after the second AZD1222 dose. This receptor was obtained from an adult who received the AZD1222 COVID-19 vaccine. Here the CDR3 reads CASSLYRGAANTGELFF. The CDR3 nucleotides read TGTGCCAGCAGCTTGTACCGGGGGGCGGCGAACACCGGGGAGCTGTTTTTT.